These 8 T cell receptor beta chains came from one sample sequenced in a study of blood T cell repertoires in COVID-19. Using immunoSEQ multiplex PCR, the repertoire was profiled, and TCRdb retains in-frame clones only, with some absent. The table shows more than 25,000 clones, with more than 70% occurring only once. Sequenced: peripheral blood. Receptor source: a woman between 35 and 50 years old with active or convalescent COVID-19.

The chain recombines TRBV14 with TRBJ2-7; D is perhaps TRBD2 (5 bases). Per the germline V gene, CDR1 is SGHDN and CDR2 is FVKESK. The CDR3 is made up of 18 amino acids. Trimming shortened V by 0 bases and J by 5 bases, and 23 bases separated the two germline ends. The chain's CDR3 is CASSQDTRRGLTMDEQYF. The CDR3 DNA reads as TGTGCCAGCAGCCAAGATACCAGAAGAGGGTTGACTATGGACGAGCAGTACTTC.

This clone was detected once. The rearrangement uses TRBV2 and TRBJ2-7; 8 bases match TRBD1. Germline CDR1 reads SNHLY; CDR2 reads FYNNEI. This CDR3 region has 14 residues. V trimming: 9 bases; J trimming: 2 bases; junction bases outside the gene matches: 9. The CDR3 DNA reads TGTGCCAGTCGGCGGGACAGGAGGGCCTACGAGCAGTACTTC. It is translated as CASRRDRRAYEQYF.

The chain uses TRBV10-3 and TRBJ2-2; possibly TRBD1 for D (5 bases). The CDR3 is made up of 16 amino acids. V was shortened by 4 bases and J by 4 bases, with 16 bases between the two germline ends. In germline, CDR1 is ENHRY, CDR2 SYGVKD. The CDR3 sequence is CAISAQSRRGTGELFF. The DNA for the CDR3 is TGTGCCATCAGTGCTCAGAGCCGAAGGGGCACCGGGGAGCTGTTTTTT.

The CDR3 region is CASSPWTTTGELFF. CDR3 nucleotides: TGTGCCAGCAGTCCTTGGACTACCACCGGGGAGCTGTTTTTT. The V and J genes are TRBV6-5 and TRBJ2-2; TRBD2 might be the D (6 bases). The germline V and J ends were trimmed by 5 bases and 4 bases, with 11 bases remaining between them. This CDR3 spans 14 amino acids. The germline gives CDR1 MNHEY, CDR2 SVGAGI.

The V and J genes are TRBV27 and TRBJ2-7; 7 bases line up with TRBD2. CDR3 size: 16 residues. After removal of 5 bases from V and 0 bases from J, the junction contained 10 bases not matched to a gene. Germline CDR1 and CDR2: MNHEY and SMNVEV (reference sequence). The CDR3 reads CASSAVLAPSSYEQYF. The DNA of the CDR3 is TGTGCCAGCAGTGCCGTACTAGCGCCGAGCTCCTACGAGCAGTACTTC.

This clone occurred once. CDR3 DNA: TGCGCCAGCACCGAGCGGGGGGACAATGAGCAGTTCTTC. Translation: CASTERGDNEQFF. The chain combines TRBV10-2 with TRBJ2-1; 9 bases are a match to TRBD2. The ends lost 7 bases at V and 5 bases at J; junction bases unmatched: 3. Germline V CDR1 and CDR2: WSHSY, SAAADI. The CDR3 sequence is 13 residues long.

The CDR3 region is CASSIGTGDQPQHF. CDR3 coding DNA: TGTGCCAGTAGTATAGGAACGGGAGATCAGCCCCAGCATTTT. The V gene is TRBV19, the J gene TRBJ1-5; no clear D gene. CDR3 length: 14 amino acids. CDR1 is LNHDA and CDR2 is SQIVND in the germline V gene (reference sequence). Trimming pared 1 base from V and 5 bases from J, leaving 9 bases between. The full variable domain, its missing parts supplied by reference TRBV19 and TRBJ1-5, is DGGITQSPKYLFRKEGQNVTLSCEQNLNHDAMYWYRQDPGQGLRLIYYSQIVNDFQKGDIAEGYSVSREKKESFPLTVTSAQKNPTAFYLCASSIGTGDQPQHFGDGTRLSIL.

The chain couples TRBV19 to TRBJ1-3; 7 bases fit TRBD1. This CDR3 is 16 amino acids long. V trimming: 3 bases; J trimming: 0 bases; junction bases outside the gene matches: 5. Germline CDR1 reads LNHDA; CDR2 reads SQIVND (reference sequence). The CDR3 here is CASSINRDSSGNTIYF. The CDR3 DNA reads as TGTGCCAGTAGTATCAACCGGGACAGCTCTGGAAACACCATATATTTT.